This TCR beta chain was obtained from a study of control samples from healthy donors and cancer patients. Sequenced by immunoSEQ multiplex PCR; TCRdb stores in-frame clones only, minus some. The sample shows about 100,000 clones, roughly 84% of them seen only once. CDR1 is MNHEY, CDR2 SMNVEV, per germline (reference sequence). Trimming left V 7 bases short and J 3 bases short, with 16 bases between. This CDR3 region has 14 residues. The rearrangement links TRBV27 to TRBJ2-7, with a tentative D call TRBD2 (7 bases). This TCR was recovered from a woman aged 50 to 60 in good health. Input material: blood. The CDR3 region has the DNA TGTGCCAGCACCTTAAGGGGGGGCCTCTACGAGCAGTACTTC. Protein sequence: CASTLRGGLYEQYF.